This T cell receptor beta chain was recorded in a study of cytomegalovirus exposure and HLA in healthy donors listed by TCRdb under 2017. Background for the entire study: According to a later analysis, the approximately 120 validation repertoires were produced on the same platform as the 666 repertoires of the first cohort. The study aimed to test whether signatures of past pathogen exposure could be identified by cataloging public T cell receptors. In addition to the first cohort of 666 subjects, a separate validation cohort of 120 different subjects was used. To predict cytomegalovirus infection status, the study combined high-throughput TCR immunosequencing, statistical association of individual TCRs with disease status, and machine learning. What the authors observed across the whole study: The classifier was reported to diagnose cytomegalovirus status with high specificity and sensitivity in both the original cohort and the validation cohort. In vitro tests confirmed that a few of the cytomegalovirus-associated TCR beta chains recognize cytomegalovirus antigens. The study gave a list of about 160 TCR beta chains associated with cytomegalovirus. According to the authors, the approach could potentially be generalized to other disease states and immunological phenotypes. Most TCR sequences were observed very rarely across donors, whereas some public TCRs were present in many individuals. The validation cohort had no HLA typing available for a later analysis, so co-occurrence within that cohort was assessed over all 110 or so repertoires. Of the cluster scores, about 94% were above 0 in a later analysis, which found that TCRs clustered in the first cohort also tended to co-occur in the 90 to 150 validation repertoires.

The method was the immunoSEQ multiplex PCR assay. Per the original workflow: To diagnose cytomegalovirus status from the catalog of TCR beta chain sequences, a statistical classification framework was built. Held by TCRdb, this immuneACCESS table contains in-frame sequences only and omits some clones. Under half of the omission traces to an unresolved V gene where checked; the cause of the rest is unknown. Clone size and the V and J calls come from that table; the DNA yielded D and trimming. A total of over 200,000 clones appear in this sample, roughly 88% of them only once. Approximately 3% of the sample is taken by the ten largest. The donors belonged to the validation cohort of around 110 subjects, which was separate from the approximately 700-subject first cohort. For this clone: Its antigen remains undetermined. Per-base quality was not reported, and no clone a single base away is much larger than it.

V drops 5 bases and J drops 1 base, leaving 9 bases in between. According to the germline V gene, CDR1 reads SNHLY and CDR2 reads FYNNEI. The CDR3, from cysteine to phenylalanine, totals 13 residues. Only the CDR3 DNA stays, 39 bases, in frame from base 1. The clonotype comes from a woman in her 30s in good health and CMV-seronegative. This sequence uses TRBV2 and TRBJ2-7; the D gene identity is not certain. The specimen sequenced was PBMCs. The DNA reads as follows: TGTGCCAGCAGTCTGGCCTCGTCCTACGAGCAGTACTTC. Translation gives CASSLASSYEQYF.